The rows below give T cell receptor beta chains drawn from one sample of a study of cytomegalovirus exposure and HLA in healthy donors. The table came from immunoSEQ multiplex PCR; TCRdb's copy has only in-frame clones and leaves some out. Of under 120,000 clones in the sample, 74% were seen once. The sequenced sample was PBMCs. These receptors came from a man between 45 and 60 years old in good health and CMV-seropositive. CDR3s include the opening cysteine and the closing phenylalanine or tryptophan. A D gene is named only where the DNA matches it firmly. Size is stated for part of the rows, as once, few or many counts, or as a class when the clone is expanded.

d_gene: TRBD2
j_gene: TRBJ2-7
abundance: -
v_gene: TRBV9
CDR3nt: TGTGCCAGCAGCACCGGGACTACCTCCTACGAGCAGTACTTC
CDR3aa: CASSTGTTSYEQYF

d_gene: -
j_gene: TRBJ1-2
abundance: -
v_gene: TRBV5-1
CDR3nt: TGCGCCAGCAGCTCCCCGGGCGGCAGGGGATATGGCTACACCTTC
CDR3aa: CASSSPGGRGYGYTF

d_gene: TRBD2
j_gene: TRBJ2-1
abundance: -
v_gene: TRBV7-3
CDR3nt: TGTGCCAGCAGCCCGGGGGGACGGAGTATCAATGAGCAGTTCTTC
CDR3aa: CASSPGGRSINEQFF

d_gene: -
j_gene: TRBJ1-6
abundance: few
v_gene: TRBV27
CDR3nt: TGTGCCAGCAAACAGGGAAACTATAATTCACCCCTCCACTTT
CDR3aa: CASKQGNYNSPLHF

d_gene: TRBD1
j_gene: TRBJ2-1
abundance: -
v_gene: TRBV29-1
CDR3nt: TGCAGCGTCTCCCCCAGGGGGCGGACGAATGAGCAGTTCTTC
CDR3aa: CSVSPRGRTNEQFF

d_gene: -
j_gene: TRBJ1-2
abundance: -
v_gene: TRBV29-1
CDR3nt: TGCAGCGTTGGAGGGAACCTCTATGGCTACACCTTC
CDR3aa: CSVGGNLYGYTF

d_gene: TRBD2
j_gene: TRBJ2-1
abundance: few
v_gene: TRBV9
CDR3nt: TGTGCCAGCAGCGTAGGGGGTAGCGGGAGCTTTAATGAGCAGTTCTTC
CDR3aa: CASSVGGSGSFNEQFF

d_gene: -
j_gene: TRBJ1-3
abundance: -
v_gene: TRBV5-4
CDR3nt: TGTGCCAGCAGCTTGACAGGGCCCGGAAACACCATATATTTT
CDR3aa: CASSLTGPGNTIYF

d_gene: -
j_gene: TRBJ1-3
abundance: -
v_gene: TRBV15
CDR3nt: TGTGCCACCAGCAGAGAGGGCCGTGGAAACACCATATATTTT
CDR3aa: CATSREGRGNTIYF

d_gene: -
j_gene: TRBJ2-1
abundance: -
v_gene: TRBV7-9
CDR3nt: TGTGCCAGCAGCTTAGCGAGTTGGGTGGGCGAGCAGTTCTTC
CDR3aa: CASSLASWVGEQFF

d_gene: TRBD2
j_gene: TRBJ2-6
abundance: -
v_gene: TRBV5-1
CDR3nt: TGCGCCAGCAGCTTGGAAGGACTAGCGGGAGTTGGGAGGGGAGGGGCCAACGTCCTGACTTTC
CDR3aa: CASSLEGLAGVGRGGANVLTF

d_gene: -
j_gene: TRBJ2-2
abundance: -
v_gene: TRBV7-3
CDR3nt: TGTGCCAGCAGCCCTTCCGGGACACTTAACACCGGGGAGCTGTTTTTT
CDR3aa: CASSPSGTLNTGELFF

d_gene: TRBD1
j_gene: TRBJ2-7
abundance: once
v_gene: TRBV6-5
CDR3nt: TGTGCCAGCAGTTACCAGAGGGGGCATTCCTACGAGCAGTACTTC
CDR3aa: CASSYQRGHSYEQYF

d_gene: TRBD2
j_gene: TRBJ2-1
abundance: -
v_gene: TRBV9
CDR3nt: TGTGCCAGCAGCTCCCAAAGCGGGAGTCCATACAATGAGCAGTTCTTC
CDR3aa: CASSSQSGSPYNEQFF

d_gene: TRBD2
j_gene: TRBJ2-6
abundance: -
v_gene: TRBV18
CDR3nt: TGTGCCACCAGAGCGGGGGTCTCTGGGGCCAACGTCCTGACTTTC
CDR3aa: CATRAGVSGANVLTF

d_gene: TRBD2
j_gene: TRBJ2-3
abundance: -
v_gene: TRBV11-1
CDR3nt: TGTGCCAGCAGCTATACTACGGGACTAGCGGGAGTACTAGATACGCAGTATTTT
CDR3aa: CASSYTTGLAGVLDTQYF

d_gene: TRBD2
j_gene: TRBJ2-7
abundance: -
v_gene: TRBV6-6
CDR3nt: TGTGCCAGCAGCCCCCCCTTAGCGGGATCCTACGAGCAGTACTTC
CDR3aa: CASSPPLAGSYEQYF

d_gene: -
j_gene: TRBJ1-2
abundance: -
v_gene: TRBV19
CDR3nt: TGTGCCAGTAGTATAGGGCGGAACTATGGCTACACCTTC
CDR3aa: CASSIGRNYGYTF

d_gene: -
j_gene: TRBJ2-7
abundance: -
v_gene: TRBV15
CDR3nt: TGTGCCACCAGCCCAAACTCGCACTACGAGCAGTACTTC
CDR3aa: CATSPNSHYEQYF

d_gene: -
j_gene: TRBJ2-2
abundance: -
v_gene: TRBV9
CDR3nt: TGTGCCAGCAGCGTATCCCTCGCGGGACCAAACACCGGGGAGCTGTTTTTT
CDR3aa: CASSVSLAGPNTGELFF

d_gene: TRBD1
j_gene: TRBJ2-7
abundance: -
v_gene: TRBV29-1
CDR3nt: TGCAGCGGCCAGGGACAGGGTTATGAGCAGTACTTC
CDR3aa: CSGQGQGYEQYF

d_gene: -
j_gene: TRBJ1-4
abundance: -
v_gene: TRBV5-1
CDR3nt: TGCGCCAGCAGCTTGGCCAGGGCCCCTGAAAAACTGTTTTTT
CDR3aa: CASSLARAPEKLFF

d_gene: -
j_gene: TRBJ2-1
abundance: -
v_gene: TRBV6-6
CDR3nt: TGTGCCAGCAGTTACACTCAGGGATCCAATGAGCAGTTCTTC
CDR3aa: CASSYTQGSNEQFF

d_gene: -
j_gene: TRBJ1-1
abundance: -
v_gene: TRBV11-3
CDR3nt: TGTGCCAGCAGCTCCGGGGGGGGGACTGAAGCTTTCTTT
CDR3aa: CASSSGGGTEAFF